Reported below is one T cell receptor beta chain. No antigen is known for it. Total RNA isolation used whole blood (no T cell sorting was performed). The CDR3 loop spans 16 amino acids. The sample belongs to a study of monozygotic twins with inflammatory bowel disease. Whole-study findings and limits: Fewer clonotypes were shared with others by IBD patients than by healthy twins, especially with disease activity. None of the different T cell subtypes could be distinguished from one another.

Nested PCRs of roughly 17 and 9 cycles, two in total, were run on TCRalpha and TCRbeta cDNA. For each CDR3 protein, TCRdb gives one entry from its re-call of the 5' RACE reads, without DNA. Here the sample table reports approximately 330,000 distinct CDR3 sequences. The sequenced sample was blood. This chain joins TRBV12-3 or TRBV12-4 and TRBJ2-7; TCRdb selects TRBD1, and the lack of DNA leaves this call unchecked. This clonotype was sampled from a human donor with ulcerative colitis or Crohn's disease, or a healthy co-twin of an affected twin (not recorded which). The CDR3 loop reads CASSQVQGKNSYEQYF.